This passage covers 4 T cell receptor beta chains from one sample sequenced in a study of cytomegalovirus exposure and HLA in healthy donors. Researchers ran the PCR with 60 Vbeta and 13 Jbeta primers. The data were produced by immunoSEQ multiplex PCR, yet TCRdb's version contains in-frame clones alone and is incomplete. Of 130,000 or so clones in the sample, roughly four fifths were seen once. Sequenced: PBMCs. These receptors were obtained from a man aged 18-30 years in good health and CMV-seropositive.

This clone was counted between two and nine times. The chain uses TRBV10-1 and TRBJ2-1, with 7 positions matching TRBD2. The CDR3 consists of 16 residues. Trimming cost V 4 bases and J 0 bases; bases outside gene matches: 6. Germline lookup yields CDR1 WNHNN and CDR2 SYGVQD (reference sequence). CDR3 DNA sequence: TGCGCCAGCAGTGGGAGGAGCGGGGTCTCCTACAATGAGCAGTTCTTC. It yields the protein CASSGRSGVSYNEQFF.

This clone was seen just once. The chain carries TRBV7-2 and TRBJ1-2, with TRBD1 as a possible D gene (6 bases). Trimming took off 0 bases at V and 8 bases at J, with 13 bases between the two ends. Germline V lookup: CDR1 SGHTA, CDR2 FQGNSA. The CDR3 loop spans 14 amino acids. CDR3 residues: CASSLALRGGGYTF. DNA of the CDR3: TGTGCCAGCAGCTTAGCGCTAAGGGGGGGCGGCTACACCTTC.

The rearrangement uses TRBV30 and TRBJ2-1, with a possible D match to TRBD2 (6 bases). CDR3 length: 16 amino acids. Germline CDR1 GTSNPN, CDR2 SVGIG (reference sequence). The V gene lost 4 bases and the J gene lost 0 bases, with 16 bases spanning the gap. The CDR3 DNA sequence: TGTGCCTGGACCTTTTGGGACGGGAGCTCCTACAATGAGCAGTTCTTC. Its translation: CAWTFWDGSSYNEQFF.

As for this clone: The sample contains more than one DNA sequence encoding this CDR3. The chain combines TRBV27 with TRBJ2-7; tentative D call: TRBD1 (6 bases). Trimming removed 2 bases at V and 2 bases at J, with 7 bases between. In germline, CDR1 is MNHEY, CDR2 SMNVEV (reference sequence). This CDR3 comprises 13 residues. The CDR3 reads CASSLGQTYEQYF. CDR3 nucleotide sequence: TGTGCCAGCAGTTTAGGACAGACCTACGAGCAGTACTTC.